The subject of this entry is one T cell receptor beta chain. This sample is drawn from a study of blood T cell repertoires in COVID-19. Study-wide context: The analysed material was cDNA or gDNA that came from T cells, B-cell-depleted T cells, or PBMCs.

This CDR3 comprises 13 residues. Germline lookup yields CDR1 SNHLY and CDR2 FYNNEI. After removal of 6 bases from V and 6 bases from J, the junction contained 3 bases not matched to a gene. Some clones are missing from TCRdb's copy, which holds only in-frame ones; the method was immunoSEQ multiplex PCR. The repertoire consists of under 300,000 clones, with 86% occurring once and the leading ten covering less than 3%. This rearrangement joins TRBV2 to TRBJ1-1, with 11 bases lining up with TRBD1. This receptor was taken from a woman aged 25-40 years with active or convalescent COVID-19. The sample consisted of peripheral blood. CDR3 nucleotide sequence: TGTGCCAGCAGGGACAGGGGGCCCGCTGAAGCTTTCTTT. It specifies CASRDRGPAEAFF. The complete variable domain, with remaining parts taken from reference TRBV2 and TRBJ1-1, reads EPEVTQTPSHQVTQMGQEVILRCVPISNHLYFYWYRQILGQKVEFLVSFYNNEISEKSEIFDDQFSVERPDGSNFTLKIRSTKLEDSAMYFCASRDRGPAEAFFGQGTRLTVV.